This T cell receptor (beta chain) was sequenced for a study of T cells in Graves' hyperthyroidism and ophthalmopathy. Study outcomes and limitations: Ophthalmopathy was identified by the model a median approximately six months ahead of onset.

The authors obtained PBMCs from roughly 10 ml of fresh peripheral blood. This clonotype has ten or more counts. Its specificity is not known. RNA transcripts provided the source from which TCR beta CDR3 regions were amplified. In the first-round RT-PCR of the TCR CDR3, the HTBI primer set was used. A single record per CDR3 protein comes from TCRdb applying MiXCR to the multiplex PCR reads. The repertoire holds under 350,000 distinct CDR3 sequences, with approximately 15% as singletons. The source of this sequence is a woman aged 55-70 years with Graves' ophthalmopathy. Sample: blood.

DNA of the CDR3: TGTGCCAGCAGCTTAGGAGGCAGGGGGCTAACTAATGAAAAACTGTTTTTT. This sequence encodes CASSLGGRGLTNEKLFF. J is TRBJ1-4 and V is TRBV7-8; 8 bases map to TRBD1. J gave up 1 base and V 1 base, and 5 bases lay outside the gene matches. CDR3 size: 17 residues. CDR1 is SGHVS, CDR2 FQNEAQ, per germline. Supplemented by reference TRBV7-8 and TRBJ1-4, the full variable domain reads GAGVSQSPRYKVAKRGQDVALRCDPISGHVSLFWYQQALGQGPEFLTYFQNEAQLDKSGLPSDRFFAERPEGSVSTLKIQRTQQEDSAVYLCASSLGGRGLTNEKLFFGSGTQLSVL.